A selection of T cell receptor beta chains follows, all from one sample in a study of blood T cell repertoires in COVID-19. The table came from immunoSEQ multiplex PCR; TCRdb's copy has only in-frame clones and leaves some out. The sample has 310,000 or so clones; 85% to 90% are singletons. Input material: peripheral blood. All receptors come from a woman aged 50 to 60 with active or convalescent COVID-19. The CDR3 runs from the conserved cysteine through the conserved F or W. Each record gives: J gene, V gene, clone size, D gene, CDR3 DNA, CDR3 protein. D genes are given only for firm matches. Part of the rows lack a size; the others show once, few, many or a class for expanded clones.

>TRBJ1-1|TRBV7-9|-|TRBD1
TGTGCCAGCAGCCCGCTCGAGGGGGCAGCTATGAACACTGAAGCTTTCTTT
CASSPLEGAAMNTEAFF
>TRBJ1-6|TRBV11-1|few|-
TGTGCCAGCAGCAATACAGGGAGCCGTAATTCACCCCTCCACTTT
CASSNTGSRNSPLHF
>TRBJ2-7|TRBV10-1|few|TRBD1
TGCGCCAGCCGATATGCAGGATGGGGACAGGAGACCTACGAGCAGTACTTC
CASRYAGWGQETYEQYF
>TRBJ1-1|TRBV5-1|-|-
TGCGCCAGCAGCCCCTATGGCGGGGCCGACACTGAAGCTTTCTTT
CASSPYGGADTEAFF
>TRBJ1-2|TRBV2|many|-
TGTGCCAGCAGTCCATTCTCAGGGGTTGGCTACACCTTC
CASSPFSGVGYTF
>TRBJ1-2|TRBV2|-|-
TGTGCCAGCAGTGAAACGAGGGGGGGCGTCGGTGGCTACACCTTC
CASSETRGGVGGYTF
>TRBJ2-7|TRBV5-1|-|-
TGCGCCAGCAGCCTGGGGAGCTCCTACGAGCAGTACTTC
CASSLGSSYEQYF
>TRBJ2-7|TRBV5-1|-|-
TGCGCCAGCAGCTTTCAAAACGAGCAGTACTTC
CASSFQNEQYF
>TRBJ1-4|TRBV7-3|-|TRBD1
TGTGCCAGCAGCTTAACGGGACAGTCTAATGAAAAACTGTTTTTT
CASSLTGQSNEKLFF
>TRBJ2-7|TRBV2|-|TRBD1
TGTGCCAGCAGTGAAGCGACAGGGGGCACGTACGAGCAGTACTTC
CASSEATGGTYEQYF
>TRBJ1-2|TRBV30|-|TRBD1
TGTGCCTGGAGTACAGGGGGCGGAGGTGGCTACACCTTC
CAWSTGGGGGYTF